Shown below are 2 T cell receptor beta chains from a single sample sequenced in a study of blood T cell repertoires in COVID-19 (dated by TCRdb to about 2020). The library came from the immunoSEQ multiplex PCR assay. What TCRdb holds here is the immuneACCESS table cut down to in-frame rearrangements. Part of the clones is not present; checked against another copy, under half of the missing clones reflect an unresolved V gene, and the others are unexplained. Across this sample there are 240,000 or so clones, with about 90% seen only once. The ten largest clones represent roughly 6.3% of the sample. What was sequenced was peripheral blood. These receptors were taken from a man aged 55-75 years with acute or convalescent COVID-19.

The chain couples TRBV28 to TRBJ2-7, with D possibly TRBD2 on 5 matching bases. The CDR3 sequence is 13 residues long. V was pared by 3 bases and J by 4 bases, with 10 bases between. Germline CDR1 is MDHEN and CDR2 is SYDVKM. In DNA, the CDR3 is TGTGCCAGCAGTTTCCTTGGGAGTTACGAGCAGTACTTC. It translates to CASSFLGSYEQYF.

This clone has just one count. The rearrangement links TRBV2 to TRBJ2-3; tentative D call: TRBD2 (6 bases). Germline CDR1 is SNHLY and CDR2 is FYNNEI. The CDR3 sequence is 15 residues long. Trimming removed 6 bases at V and 0 bases at J, with 13 bases between. The CDR3 is CASSPQSGSTDTQYF. In nucleotides, the CDR3 is TGTGCCAGCAGCCCCCAGAGCGGGAGCACAGATACGCAGTATTTT.